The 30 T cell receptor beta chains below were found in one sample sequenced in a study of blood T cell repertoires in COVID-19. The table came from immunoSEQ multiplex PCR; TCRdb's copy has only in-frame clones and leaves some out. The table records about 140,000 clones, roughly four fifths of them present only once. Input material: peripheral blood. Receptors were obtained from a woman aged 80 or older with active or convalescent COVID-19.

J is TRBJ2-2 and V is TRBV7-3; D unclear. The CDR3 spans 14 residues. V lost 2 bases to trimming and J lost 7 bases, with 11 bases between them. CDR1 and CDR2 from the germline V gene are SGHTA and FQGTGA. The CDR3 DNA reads TGTGCCAGCAGCTTACGTCTTAACGGCGGGGAGCTGTTTTTT. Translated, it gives CASSLRLNGGELFF. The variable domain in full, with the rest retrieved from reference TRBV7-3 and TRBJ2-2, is GAGVSQTPSNKVTEKGKYVELRCDPISGHTALYWYRQSLGQGPEFLIYFQGTGAADDSGLPNDRFFAVRPEGSVSTLKIQRTERGDSAVYLCASSLRLNGGELFFGEGSRLTVL.

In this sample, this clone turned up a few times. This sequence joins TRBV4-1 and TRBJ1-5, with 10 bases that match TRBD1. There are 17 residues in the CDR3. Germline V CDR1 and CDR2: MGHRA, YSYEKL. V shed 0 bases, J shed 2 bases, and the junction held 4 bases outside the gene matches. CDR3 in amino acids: CASSQDWDRGGNQPQHF. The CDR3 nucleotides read TGCGCCAGCAGCCAAGATTGGGACAGGGGTGGCAATCAGCCCCAGCATTTT.

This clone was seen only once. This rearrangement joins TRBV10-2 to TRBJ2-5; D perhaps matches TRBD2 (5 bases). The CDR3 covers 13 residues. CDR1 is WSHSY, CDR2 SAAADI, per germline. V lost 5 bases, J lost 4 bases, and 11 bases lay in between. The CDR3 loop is CASSWSRGETQYF. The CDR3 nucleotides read TGCGCCAGCAGTTGGAGTCGGGGAGAGACCCAGTACTTC.

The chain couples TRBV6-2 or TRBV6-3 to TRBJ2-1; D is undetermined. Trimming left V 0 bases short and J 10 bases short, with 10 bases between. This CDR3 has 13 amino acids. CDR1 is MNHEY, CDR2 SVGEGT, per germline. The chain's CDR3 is CASSYSRVFEQFF. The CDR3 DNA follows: TGTGCCAGCAGTTACTCACGGGTTTTCGAGCAGTTCTTC.

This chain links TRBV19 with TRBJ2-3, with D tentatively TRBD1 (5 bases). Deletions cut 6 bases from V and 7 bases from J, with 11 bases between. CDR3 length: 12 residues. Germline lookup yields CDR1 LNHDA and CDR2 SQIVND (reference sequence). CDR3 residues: CASSLDRNTQYF. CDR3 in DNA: TGTGCCAGTAGCCTTGACAGAAATACGCAGTATTTT.

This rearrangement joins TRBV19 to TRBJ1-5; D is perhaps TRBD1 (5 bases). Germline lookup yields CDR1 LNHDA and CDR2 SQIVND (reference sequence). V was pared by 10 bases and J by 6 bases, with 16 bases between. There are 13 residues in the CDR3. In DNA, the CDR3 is TGTGCCACCACACTGGGGGGTCGTCAGCCCCAGCATTTT. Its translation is CATTLGGRQPQHF.

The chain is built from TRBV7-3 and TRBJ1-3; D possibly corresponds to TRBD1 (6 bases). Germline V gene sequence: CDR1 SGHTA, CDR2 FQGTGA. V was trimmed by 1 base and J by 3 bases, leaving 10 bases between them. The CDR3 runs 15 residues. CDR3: CASSLNQGFGNTIYF. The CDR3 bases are TGTGCCAGCAGCTTAAACCAGGGGTTTGGAAACACCATATATTTT.

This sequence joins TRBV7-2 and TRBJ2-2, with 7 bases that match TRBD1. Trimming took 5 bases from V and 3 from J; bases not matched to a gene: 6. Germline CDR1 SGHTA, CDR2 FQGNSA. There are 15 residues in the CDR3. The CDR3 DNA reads TGTGCCAGCAGCACAGGGGCGCGAGACACCGGGGAGCTGTTTTTT. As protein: CASSTGARDTGELFF. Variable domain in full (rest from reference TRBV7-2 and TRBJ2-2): GAGVSQSPSNKVTEKGKDVELRCDPISGHTALYWYRQSLGQGLEFLIYFQGNSAPDKSGLPSDRFSAERTGGSVSTLTIQRTQQEDSAVYLCASSTGARDTGELFFGEGSRLTVL.

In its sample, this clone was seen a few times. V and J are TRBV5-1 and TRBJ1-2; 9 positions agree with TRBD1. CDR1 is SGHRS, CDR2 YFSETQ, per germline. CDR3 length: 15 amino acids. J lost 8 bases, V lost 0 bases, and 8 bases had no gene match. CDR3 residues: CASSLEQGAYRGYTF. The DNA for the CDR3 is TGCGCCAGCAGCTTGGAACAGGGGGCTTATAGAGGCTACACCTTC.

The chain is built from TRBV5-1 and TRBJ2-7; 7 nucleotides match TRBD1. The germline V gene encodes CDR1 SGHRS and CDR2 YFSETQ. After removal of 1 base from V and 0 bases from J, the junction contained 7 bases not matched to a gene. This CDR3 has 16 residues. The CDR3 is CASSLKTRDSSYEQYF. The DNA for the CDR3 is TGCGCCAGCAGCTTGAAAACCCGGGACAGCTCCTACGAGCAGTACTTC. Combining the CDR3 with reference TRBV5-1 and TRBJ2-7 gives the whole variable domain KAGVTQTPRYLIKTRGQQVTLSCSPISGHRSVSWYQQTPGQGLQFLFEYFSETQRNKGNFPGRFSGRQFSNSRSEMNVSTLELGDSALYLCASSLKTRDSSYEQYFGPGTRLTVT.

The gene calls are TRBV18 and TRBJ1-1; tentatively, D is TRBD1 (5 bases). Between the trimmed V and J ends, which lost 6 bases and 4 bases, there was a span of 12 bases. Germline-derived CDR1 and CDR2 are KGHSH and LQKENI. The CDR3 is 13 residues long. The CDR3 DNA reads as TGTGCCAGCTCTCTCGGGGGTGGCACTGAAGCTTTCTTT. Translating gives CASSLGGGTEAFF.

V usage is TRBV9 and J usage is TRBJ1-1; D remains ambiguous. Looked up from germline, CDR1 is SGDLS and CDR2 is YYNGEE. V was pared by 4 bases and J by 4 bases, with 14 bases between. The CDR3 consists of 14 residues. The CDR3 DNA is TGTGCCAGCAGCACGCATTGGGGAGGCACTGAAGCTTTCTTT. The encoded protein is CASSTHWGGTEAFF.

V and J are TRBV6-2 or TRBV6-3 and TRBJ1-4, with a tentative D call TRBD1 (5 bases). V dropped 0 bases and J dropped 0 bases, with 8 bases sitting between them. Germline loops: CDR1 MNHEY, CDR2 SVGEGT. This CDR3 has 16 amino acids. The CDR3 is CASSYSGQTTNEKLFF. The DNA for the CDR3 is TGTGCCAGCAGTTACTCGGGGCAGACAACTAATGAAAAACTGTTTTTT.

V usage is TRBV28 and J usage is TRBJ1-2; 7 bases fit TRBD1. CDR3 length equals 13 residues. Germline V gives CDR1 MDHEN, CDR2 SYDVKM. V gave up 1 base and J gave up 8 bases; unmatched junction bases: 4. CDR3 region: CASSLSRQGGYTF. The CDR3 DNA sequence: TGTGCCAGCAGTTTATCTAGACAGGGCGGCTACACCTTC.

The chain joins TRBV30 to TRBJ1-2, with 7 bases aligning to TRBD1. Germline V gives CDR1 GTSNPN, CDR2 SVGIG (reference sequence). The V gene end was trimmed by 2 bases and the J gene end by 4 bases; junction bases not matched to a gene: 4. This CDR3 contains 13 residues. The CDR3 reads CAWSRDRAYGYTF. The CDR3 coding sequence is TGTGCCTGGAGTCGGGACAGAGCCTATGGCTACACCTTC.

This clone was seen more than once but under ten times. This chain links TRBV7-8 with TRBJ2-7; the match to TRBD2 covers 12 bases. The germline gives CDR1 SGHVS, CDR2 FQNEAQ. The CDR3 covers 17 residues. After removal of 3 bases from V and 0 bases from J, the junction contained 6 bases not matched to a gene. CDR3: CASSLSSGGAPSYEQYF. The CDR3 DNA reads TGTGCCAGCAGCTTGTCTAGCGGGGGGGCACCCTCCTACGAGCAGTACTTC.

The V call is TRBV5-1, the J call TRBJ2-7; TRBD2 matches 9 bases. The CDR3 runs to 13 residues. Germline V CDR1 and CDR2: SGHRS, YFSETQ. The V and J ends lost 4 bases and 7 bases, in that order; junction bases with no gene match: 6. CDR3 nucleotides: TGCGCCAGCAGCACCGGACTAGCGCGAGAGCAGTACTTC. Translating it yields CASSTGLAREQYF.

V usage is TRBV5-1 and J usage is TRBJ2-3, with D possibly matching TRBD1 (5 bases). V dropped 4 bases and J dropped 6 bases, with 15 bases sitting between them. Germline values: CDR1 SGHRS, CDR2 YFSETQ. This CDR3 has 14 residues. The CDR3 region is CASSIPGAGDTQYF. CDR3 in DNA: TGCGCCAGCAGCATACCTGGGGCAGGGGATACGCAGTATTTT.

The CDR3 is CSVRRNTEAFF. CDR3 DNA: TGCAGCGTTCGGAGGAACACTGAAGCTTTCTTT. The rearrangement uses TRBV29-1 and TRBJ1-1; the D is unclear. This CDR3 has 11 residues. V lost 5 bases, J lost 1 base, and 5 bases lay in between. Germline V gene data show CDR1 as SQVTM and CDR2 as ANQGSEA. Filled out from reference TRBV29-1 and TRBJ1-1, the complete variable domain reads SAVISQKPSRDICQRGTSLTIQCQVDSQVTMMFWYRQQPGQSLTLIATANQGSEATYESGFVIDKFPISRPNLTFSTLTVSNMSPEDSSIYLCSVRRNTEAFFGQGTRLTVV.

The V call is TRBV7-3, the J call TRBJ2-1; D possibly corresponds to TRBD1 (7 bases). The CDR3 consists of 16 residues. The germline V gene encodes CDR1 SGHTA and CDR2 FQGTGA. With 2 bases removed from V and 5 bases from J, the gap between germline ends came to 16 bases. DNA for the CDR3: TGTGCCAGCAGCTTAGAACCCGCAGGGGGGAACAATGAGCAGTTCTTC. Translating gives CASSLEPAGGNNEQFF.

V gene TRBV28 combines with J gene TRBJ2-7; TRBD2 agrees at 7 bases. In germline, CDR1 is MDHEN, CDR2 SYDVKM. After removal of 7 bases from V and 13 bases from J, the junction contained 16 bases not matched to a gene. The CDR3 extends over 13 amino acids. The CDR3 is CASITSDGGTYYF. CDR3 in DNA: TGTGCCAGCATCACCTCCGACGGGGGGACTTATTACTTC.

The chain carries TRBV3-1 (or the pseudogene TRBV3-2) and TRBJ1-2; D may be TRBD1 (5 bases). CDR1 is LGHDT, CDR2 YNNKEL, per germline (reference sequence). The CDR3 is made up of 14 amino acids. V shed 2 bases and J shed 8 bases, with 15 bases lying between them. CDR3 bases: TGTGCCAGCAGCCAACTTGGGGGGGTCCCCGGCTACACCTTC. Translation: CASSQLGGVPGYTF.

The CDR3 loop is CASSRRVGTGRGYTF. The DNA for the CDR3 is TGTGCCAGCAGCCGCCGCGTCGGGACAGGGAGAGGCTACACCTTC. This chain joins TRBV3-1 (or the pseudogene TRBV3-2) and TRBJ1-2, with 9 bases identical to TRBD1. The CDR3 consists of 15 residues. From germline, CDR1 is LGHDT and CDR2 YNNKEL (reference sequence). The trim removed 4 bases at V and 8 bases at J, leaving 11 bases unmatched.

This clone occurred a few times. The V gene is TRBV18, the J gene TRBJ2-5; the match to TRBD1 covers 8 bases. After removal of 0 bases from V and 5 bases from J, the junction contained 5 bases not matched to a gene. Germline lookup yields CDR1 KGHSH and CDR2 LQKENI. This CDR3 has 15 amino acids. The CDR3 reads CASSPPSTGVETQYF. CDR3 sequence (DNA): TGTGCCAGCTCACCACCATCGACAGGGGTGGAGACCCAGTACTTC. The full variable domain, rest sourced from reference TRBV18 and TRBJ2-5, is NAGVMQNPRHLVRRRGQEARLRCSPMKGHSHVYWYRQLPEEGLKFMVYLQKENIIDESGMPKERFSAEFPKEGPSILRIQQVVRGDSAAYFCASSPPSTGVETQYFGPGTRLLVL.

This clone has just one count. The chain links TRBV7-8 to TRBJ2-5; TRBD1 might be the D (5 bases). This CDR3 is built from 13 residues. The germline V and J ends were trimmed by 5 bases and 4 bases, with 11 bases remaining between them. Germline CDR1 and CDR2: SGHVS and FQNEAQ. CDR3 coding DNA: TGTGCCAGCAGCCCCAGGGTCCGAGAGACCCAGTACTTC. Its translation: CASSPRVRETQYF.

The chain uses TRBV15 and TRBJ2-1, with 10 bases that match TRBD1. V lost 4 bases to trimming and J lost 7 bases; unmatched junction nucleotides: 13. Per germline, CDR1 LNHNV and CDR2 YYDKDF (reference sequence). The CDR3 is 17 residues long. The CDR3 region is CATSKSFGQGVWNEQFF. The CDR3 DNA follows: TGTGCCACCAGCAAGTCCTTCGGACAGGGGGTTTGGAATGAGCAGTTCTTC.

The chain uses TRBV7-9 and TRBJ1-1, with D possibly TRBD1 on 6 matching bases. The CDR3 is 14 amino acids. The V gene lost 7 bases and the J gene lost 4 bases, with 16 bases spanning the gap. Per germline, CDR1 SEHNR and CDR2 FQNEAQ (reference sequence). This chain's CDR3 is CASTQIGGATEAFF. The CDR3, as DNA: TGTGCCAGCACCCAAATAGGGGGAGCCACTGAAGCTTTCTTT.

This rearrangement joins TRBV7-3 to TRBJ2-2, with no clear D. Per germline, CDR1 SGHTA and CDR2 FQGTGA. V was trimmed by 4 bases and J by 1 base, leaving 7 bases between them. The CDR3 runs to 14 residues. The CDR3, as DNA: TGTGCCAGCAGCTGGAGACGGAACACCGGGGAGCTGTTTTTT. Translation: CASSWRRNTGELFF.

This CDR3 reads CAISEAGGGTSPYGILPGELFF. In nucleotides, the CDR3 is TGTGCCATCAGTGAGGCCGGGGGGGGTACTAGCCCTTATGGTATCCTGCCCGGGGAGCTGTTTTTT. The chain is built from TRBV10-3 and TRBJ2-2, with 8 bases lining up with TRBD2. Trimming at V came to 2 bases and at J to 6 bases, leaving 26 bases not matched to a gene. CDR1 is ENHRY, CDR2 SYGVKD, per germline. This CDR3 comprises 22 residues.

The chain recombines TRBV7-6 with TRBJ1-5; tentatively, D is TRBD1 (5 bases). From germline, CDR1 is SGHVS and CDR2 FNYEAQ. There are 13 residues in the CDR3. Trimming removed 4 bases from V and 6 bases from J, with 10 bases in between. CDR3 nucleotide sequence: TGTGCCAGCAGCTCGGGGGGTAGTCAGCCCCAGCATTTT. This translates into CASSSGGSQPQHF.